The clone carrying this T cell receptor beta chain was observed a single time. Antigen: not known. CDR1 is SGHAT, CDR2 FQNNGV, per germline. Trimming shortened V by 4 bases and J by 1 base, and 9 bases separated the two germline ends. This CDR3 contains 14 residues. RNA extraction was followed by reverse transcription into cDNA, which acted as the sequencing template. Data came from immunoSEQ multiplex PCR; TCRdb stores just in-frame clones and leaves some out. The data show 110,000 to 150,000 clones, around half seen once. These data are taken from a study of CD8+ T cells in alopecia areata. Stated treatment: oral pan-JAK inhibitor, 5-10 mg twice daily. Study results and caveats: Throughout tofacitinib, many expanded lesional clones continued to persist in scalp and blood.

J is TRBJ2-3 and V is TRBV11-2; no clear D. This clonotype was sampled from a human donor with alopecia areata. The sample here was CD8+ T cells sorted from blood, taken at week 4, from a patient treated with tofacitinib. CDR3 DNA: TGTGCCAGCAGCTCGTTAGGGCGCACAGATACGCAGTATTTT. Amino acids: CASSSLGRTDTQYF.